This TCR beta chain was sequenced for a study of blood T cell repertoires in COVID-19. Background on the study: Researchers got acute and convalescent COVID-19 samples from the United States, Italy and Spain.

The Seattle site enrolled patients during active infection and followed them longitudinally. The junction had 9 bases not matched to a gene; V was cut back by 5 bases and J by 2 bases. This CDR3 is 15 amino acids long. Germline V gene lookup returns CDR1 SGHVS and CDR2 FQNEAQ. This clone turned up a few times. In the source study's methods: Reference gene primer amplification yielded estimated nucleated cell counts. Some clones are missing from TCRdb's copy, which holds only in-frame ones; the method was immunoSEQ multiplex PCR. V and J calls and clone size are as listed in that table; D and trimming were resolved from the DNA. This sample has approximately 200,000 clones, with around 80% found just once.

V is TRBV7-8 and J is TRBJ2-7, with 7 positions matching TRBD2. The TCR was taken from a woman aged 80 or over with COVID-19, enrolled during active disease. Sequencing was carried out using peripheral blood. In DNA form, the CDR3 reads TGTGCCAGCAGCCGAAAAGCGGGGCCCCCCTACGAGCAGTACTTC. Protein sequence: CASSRKAGPPYEQYF. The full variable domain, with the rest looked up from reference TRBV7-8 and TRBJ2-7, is GAGVSQSPRYKVAKRGQDVALRCDPISGHVSLFWYQQALGQGPEFLTYFQNEAQLDKSGLPSDRFFAERPEGSVSTLKIQRTQQEDSAVYLCASSRKAGPPYEQYFGPGTRLTVT.